A selection of T cell receptor beta chains follows, all from one sample in a study of blood T cell repertoires in COVID-19. Measured with immunoSEQ multiplex PCR; TCRdb has only the in-frame clones, and not every one. There are 85,000 to 100,000 clones in the sample; 55% to 80% occur only once, and 20% to 25% lies in the top ten. The sequenced sample consisted of peripheral blood. These receptors originate from a woman aged 55-70 years in a cohort sampled during active or convalescent COVID-19. The CDR3 runs from the conserved cysteine through the conserved F or W. Fields, in order: D gene, clone size, J gene, V gene, CDR3 DNA, CDR3 protein. A D gene is named only where the DNA matches it firmly. Rows give clone size only sometimes, using once, few, many, or a class for an expanded clone.

TRBD2 | - | TRBJ2-5 | TRBV7-8 | TGTGCCAGCAGCTTAGGGCCGACTAGCGGGGGGGTAAGAGAGACCCAGTACTTC | CASSLGPTSGGVRETQYF
- | - | TRBJ1-1 | TRBV3-1/TRBV3-2 | TGTGCCAGCAGCCAAGTCAGTCAGGGGAACACTGAAGCTTTCTTT | CASSQVSQGNTEAFF
TRBD2 | - | TRBJ2-1 | TRBV5-4 | TGTGCCAGCAGGACGGGGGTAGCGGGGGGTTTTGAGCAGTTCTTC | CASRTGVAGGFEQFF
TRBD1 | - | TRBJ2-3 | TRBV30 | TGTGCCTGGAGTGCAGGGGGACAGGGGGTAGCTGGCACAGATACGCAGTATTTT | CAWSAGGQGVAGTDTQYF
TRBD1 | - | TRBJ2-7 | TRBV6-5 | TGTGCCAGCAGGACCGGGACAGACATCTACGAGCAGTACTTC | CASRTGTDIYEQYF
TRBD1 | - | TRBJ2-7 | TRBV5-1 | TGCGCCAGCAGCTTGGCCATGACAGGGTATGGCGAGCAGTACTTC | CASSLAMTGYGEQYF
- | - | TRBJ2-1 | TRBV11-2 | TGTGCCAGCAGCTTAGATTTTACCCCCACAATTAATGAGCAGTTCTTC | CASSLDFTPTINEQFF
TRBD1 | - | TRBJ1-5 | TRBV28 | TGTGCCAGCAGTCTTGCTATTGGGACAGGAGGTCAGCCCCAGCATTTT | CASSLAIGTGGQPQHF
- | - | TRBJ2-7 | TRBV19 | TGTGCCAGTAGGGCCGGGGTAAGCTCCTACGAGCAGTACTTC | CASRAGVSSYEQYF
TRBD2 | - | TRBJ2-5 | TRBV7-9 | TGTGCCAGCAGCTTACGTACTAGCGGGACCGGGGAGACCCAGTACTTC | CASSLRTSGTGETQYF
TRBD2 | - | TRBJ2-5 | TRBV6-2/TRBV6-3 | TGTGCCAGCAGTTACCTCGCCGCGGGGGTTCTGCGGGAGACCCAGTACTTC | CASSYLAAGVLRETQYF
TRBD1 | - | TRBJ1-1 | TRBV5-1 | TGCGCCAGCAGCGGGGGACAGTTGAACACTGAAGCTTTCTTT | CASSGGQLNTEAFF
- | medium-sized | TRBJ1-5 | TRBV3-1/TRBV3-2 | TGTGCCAGCAGTCCAGGGGTTTTGGGTCAGCCCCAGCATTTT | CASSPGVLGQPQHF
- | - | TRBJ1-2 | TRBV5-1 | TGCGCCAGCAGCCGGGGGGTAGTTGGCTACACCTTC | CASSRGVVGYTF
TRBD2 | once | TRBJ2-7 | TRBV3-1/TRBV3-2 | TGTGCCAGCAGACAGAACCCGGCGGGGGGGCTTTACGAGCAGTACTTC | CASRQNPAGGLYEQYF
- | - | TRBJ1-4 | TRBV7-8 | TGTGCCAGCAGCTCGGGGAGGGCGGGACGAAAACTGTTTTTT | CASSSGRAGRKLFF
- | many | TRBJ1-2 | TRBV6-5 | TGTGCCAGCAGCTTACAGGGCTACTATGGCTACACCTTC | CASSLQGYYGYTF
- | - | TRBJ1-1 | TRBV24-1 | TGTGCCACCAGTGACAGCAACAGTCCTGAAGCTTTCTTT | CATSDSNSPEAFF
- | once | TRBJ2-3 | TRBV6-5 | TGTGCCAGCAGTTACAGGGGATCGGATACGCAGTATTTT | CASSYRGSDTQYF
TRBD2 | - | TRBJ2-2 | TRBV2 | TGTGCCAGCACCCGACTAGCGGGGGGTTCTGGGGAGCTGTTTTTT | CASTRLAGGSGELFF
TRBD1 | - | TRBJ2-7 | TRBV2 | TGTGCCAGCAAATTTGACAGGGCGATGACCTACGAGCAGTACTTC | CASKFDRAMTYEQYF
- | - | TRBJ1-2 | TRBV5-1 | TGCGCCAGCAGCTTGCAGGGCAATGGCTACACCTTC | CASSLQGNGYTF
TRBD2 | - | TRBJ2-3 | TRBV28 | TGTGCCAGCAATACTCGGACTAGCGGGGTAGTGCAGTATTTT | CASNTRTSGVVQYF
TRBD1 | - | TRBJ1-5 | TRBV6-2/TRBV6-3 | TGTGCCAGCAGCCTGACAGGGCCGGGTGCTCAGCCCCAGCATTTT | CASSLTGPGAQPQHF
- | - | TRBJ1-5 | TRBV21-1 | TGTGCCAGCAGCAAGGTTGGGCAGCAGCGGGGCAATCAGCCCCAGCATTTT | CASSKVGQQRGNQPQHF
TRBD1 | - | TRBJ2-7 | TRBV11-2 | TGTGCCAGCAGCACCCCGACAGGGGGCAAGTGGTACGAGCAGTACTTC | CASSTPTGGKWYEQYF
- | - | TRBJ2-5 | TRBV19 | TGTGCCAGTAGTGCCATGGGGGGAGTCCAAGAGACCCAGTACTTC | CASSAMGGVQETQYF
- | once | TRBJ1-5 | TRBV29-1 | TGCAGCGTTGACACAGGTAACAATCAGCCCCAGCATTTT | CSVDTGNNQPQHF
- | once | TRBJ2-3 | TRBV11-3 | TGTGCCAGCAGCTCGTCCAGGGGTGGCACAGATACGCAGTATTTT | CASSSSRGGTDTQYF
TRBD1 | - | TRBJ2-1 | TRBV5-1 | TGCGCCAGCAGCTTGGAGACAGGGGTCCATGAGCAGTTCTTC | CASSLETGVHEQFF
- | - | TRBJ2-5 | TRBV7-9 | TGTGCCAGCACCCTACAGGACCAAGAGACCCAGTACTTC | CASTLQDQETQYF
- | - | TRBJ2-7 | TRBV19 | TGTGCCAGTAGTATAGCAGGGTTAGGCTACGAGCAGTACTTC | CASSIAGLGYEQYF
- | - | TRBJ2-5 | TRBV7-2 | TGTGCCAGCAGCTTATGGGCCGGGATAGCGCAAGAGACCCAGTACTTC | CASSLWAGIAQETQYF
- | - | TRBJ1-2 | TRBV29-1 | TGCAGCGTTGGGGGGCAGGGGCTTGGCTACACCTTC | CSVGGQGLGYTF
TRBD2 | - | TRBJ2-5 | TRBV5-1 | TGCGCCAGTAAAATCGGGACTAGCGATATTCAAGAGACCCAGTACTTC | CASKIGTSDIQETQYF
TRBD1 | - | TRBJ1-2 | TRBV9 | TGTGCCAGCAGCGTAGATGGAAGGACAGGGAAGGGACTCTATGGCTACACCTTC | CASSVDGRTGKGLYGYTF
- | - | TRBJ2-1 | TRBV2 | TGTGCCAGCAGTGGGGGGCGGGGGCAGTACAATGAGCAGTTCTTC | CASSGGRGQYNEQFF
- | - | TRBJ2-5 | TRBV14 | TGTGCCAGCAGCCCGGTATTAAGACAGGCGGGAGAGACCCAGTACTTC | CASSPVLRQAGETQYF
TRBD1 | - | TRBJ2-5 | TRBV5-1 | TGCGCCAGCAGCTTGGAATATGGGACAGGGGTACAAGAGACCCAGTACTTC | CASSLEYGTGVQETQYF
TRBD2 | - | TRBJ2-2 | TRBV4-1 | TGCGCCAGCAGGCCAGCGGGGGGGGACACCGGGGAGCTGTTTTTT | CASRPAGGDTGELFF
- | - | TRBJ2-1 | TRBV30 | TGTGCCTGGAGTCCCGGGACTCGGTACAATGAGCAGTTCTTC | CAWSPGTRYNEQFF
- | - | TRBJ1-5 | TRBV10-3 | TGTGCCATCAGTGTAAGCAGCAATCAGCCCCAGCATTTT | CAISVSSNQPQHF
TRBD2 | - | TRBJ2-5 | TRBV30 | TGTGCCTGGAGGGTACCGGGACTAGCGGGGGGGCAGGAGACCCAGTACTTC | CAWRVPGLAGGQETQYF
- | once | TRBJ2-5 | TRBV18 | TGTGCCAGCTCACCACCGGTGGCGGGGAGGGAGACCCAGTACTTC | CASSPPVAGRETQYF
- | - | TRBJ2-7 | TRBV6-2/TRBV6-3 | TGTGCCAGCAGTTACTTGGCCAGGTTATACGAGCAGTACTTC | CASSYLARLYEQYF
- | - | TRBJ1-4 | TRBV2 | TGTGCCAGCAGTGCCTGGGGGGCAACTAATGAAAAACTGTTTTTT | CASSAWGATNEKLFF
TRBD2 | - | TRBJ2-7 | TRBV5-1 | TGCGCCAGCAGCTTGGTCGGGAGGACCTACGAGCAGTACTTC | CASSLVGRTYEQYF
- | few | TRBJ2-7 | TRBV13 | TGTGCCAGCAGCTTAGGCCCGCGACAACCCCCCGAGCAGTACTTC | CASSLGPRQPPEQYF
TRBD1 | - | TRBJ1-3 | TRBV4-2 | TGTGCCAGCAGCCGGGACAGGGACTCTGGAAACACCATATATTTT | CASSRDRDSGNTIYF
- | few | TRBJ2-7 | TRBV5-1 | TGCGCCAGCAGCTTGGCCATAAAAGGGGGCGAGCAGTACTTC | CASSLAIKGGEQYF
- | - | TRBJ1-1 | TRBV9 | TGTGCCAGCAGCGTAGGGGGACACCTGAACACTGAAGCTTTCTTT | CASSVGGHLNTEAFF
TRBD2 | - | TRBJ2-2 | TRBV7-3 | TGTGCCAGCAGCCCTAGCGGGGGGAACACCGGGGAGCTGTTTTTT | CASSPSGGNTGELFF
TRBD2 | - | TRBJ2-1 | TRBV5-4 | TGTGCCAGCAGCTCCCAGCGGGGCGGGAACAATGAGCAGTTCTTC | CASSSQRGGNNEQFF
TRBD1 | once | TRBJ2-7 | TRBV5-8 | TGTGCCAGCAGCTTTTCGGGACAGGGGTACGAGCAGTACTTC | CASSFSGQGYEQYF